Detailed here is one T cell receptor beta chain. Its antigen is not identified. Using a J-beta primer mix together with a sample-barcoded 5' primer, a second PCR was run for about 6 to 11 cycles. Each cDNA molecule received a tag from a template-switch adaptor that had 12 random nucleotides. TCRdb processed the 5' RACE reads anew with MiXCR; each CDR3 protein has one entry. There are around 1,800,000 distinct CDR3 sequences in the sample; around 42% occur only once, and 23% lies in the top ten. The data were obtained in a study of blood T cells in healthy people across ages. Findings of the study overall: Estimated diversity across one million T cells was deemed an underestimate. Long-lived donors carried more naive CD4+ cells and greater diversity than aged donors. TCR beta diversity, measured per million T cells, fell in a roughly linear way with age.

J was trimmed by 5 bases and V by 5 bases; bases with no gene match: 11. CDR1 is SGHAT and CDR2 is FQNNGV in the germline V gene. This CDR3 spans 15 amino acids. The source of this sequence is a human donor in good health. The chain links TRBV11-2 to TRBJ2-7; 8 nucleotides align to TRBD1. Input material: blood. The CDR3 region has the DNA TGTGCCAGCAGCCCGGTGACAGGGGTCTTCAACGAGCAGTACTTC. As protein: CASSPVTGVFNEQYF.